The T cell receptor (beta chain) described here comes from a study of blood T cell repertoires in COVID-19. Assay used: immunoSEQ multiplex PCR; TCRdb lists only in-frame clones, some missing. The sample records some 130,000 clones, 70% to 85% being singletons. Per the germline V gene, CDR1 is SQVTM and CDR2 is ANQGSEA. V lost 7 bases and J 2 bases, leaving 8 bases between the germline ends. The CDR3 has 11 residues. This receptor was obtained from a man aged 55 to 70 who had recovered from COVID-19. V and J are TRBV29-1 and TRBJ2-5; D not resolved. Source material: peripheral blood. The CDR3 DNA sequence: TGCAGCGCCGTAAATCAAGAGACCCAGTACTTC. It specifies CSAVNQETQYF.